This T cell receptor (beta chain) appears in the sequencing data of a study of T cell repertoires in cytomegalovirus infection (dated by TCRdb to the late 2010s). With respect to the entire study: Because public TCR beta signatures pointed to carriage of CMV infection together with the matching HLA type, the HLA type of each donor mattered for the analysis.

General conclusions and limits of the study: In the ex vivo response, HLA-C-restricted CMV-specific TCR beta clonotypes were dominant, and in two of eight donors the single most frequent clonotype came from this HLA-C-restricted group. Cumulative frequency of public TCR beta family members discriminated carriers of CMV infection plus the relevant HLA type in this cohort and an independent roughly 320-donor cohort.

Comment on this clonotype: Its antigen specificity is not known. The input lacks base qualities; no much larger clone sits a single base away.

TCRdb names Illumina HiSeq 1500 as the instrument used. TCRdb trimmed the raw reads at Q25, called clones with MiXCR and kept productive beta chains. Every CDR3 protein is listed once, alongside the most common genes and DNA of its rows. Recorded for this sample are hundreds of thousands of distinct CDR3 sequences; 35% of them occurred a single time. Roughly 2.9% of the sample is in the top ten clones. The germline V gene (reference sequence) sets CDR1 to MNHNY and CDR2 to SVGAGI. The CDR3 goes from the cysteine to the phenylalanine over 18 residues. The only DNA kept is the CDR3, 54 bases in frame from the first base. Relative to germline, V is missing 5 bases and J is missing 0 bases, with 10 bases of the junction outside any gene match.

This TCR was sampled from a human donor in good health (CMV status not recorded). Some clones in this sample may be carry-over from other donors' samples. The specimen sequenced was PBMCs. The V and J segments used are TRBV6-6 and TRBJ1-5; a stretch of 10 junction bases matches TRBD1. In nucleotide form, the sequence is TGTGCCAGCAGTCTCGGGACAGGGGATGGATATAGCAATCAGCCCCAGCATTTT. Its protein reads: CASSLGTGDGYSNQPQHF.